These 5 T cell receptor beta chains share one sample of origin, sequenced in a study of blood T cell repertoires in COVID-19. The repertoire was sequenced with immunoSEQ multiplex PCR; TCRdb's copy has only in-frame clones and lacks some. In the table there are about 370,000 clones, 80% to 90% of which are singletons. The sample taken for sequencing was PBMCs or T cells enriched from blood (not recorded which). These receptors were taken from a man younger than 30 who had recovered from COVID-19.

The V gene is TRBV7-8, the J gene TRBJ2-2, with D unclear. This CDR3 spans 14 amino acids. Trimming took 5 bases from V and 5 from J, leaving 12 bases between them. CDR1 is SGHVS and CDR2 is FQNEAQ in the germline V gene. In DNA form, the CDR3 reads TGTGCCAGCAGCCGCTATCGAAATACCGGGGAGCTGTTTTTT. It codes for CASSRYRNTGELFF.

The V gene is TRBV2, the J gene TRBJ1-2, with D hard to call. The length of the CDR3 is 14 residues. Germline V CDR1 and CDR2: SNHLY, FYNNEI. V lost 4 bases to trimming and J lost 3 bases, with 12 bases between them. The CDR3 bases are TGTGCCAGCAGTGGTCTGGGCGTGGACTATGGCTACACCTTC. Translated: CASSGLGVDYGYTF.

The V gene is TRBV11-2, the J gene TRBJ2-7; 14 positions match TRBD2. Germline V gives CDR1 SGHAT, CDR2 FQNNGV. This CDR3 region has 16 residues. Trimming cost V 5 bases and J 2 bases; bases outside gene matches: 5. CDR3 bases: TGTGCCAGCAGCCCAGGACTAGCGGGGGGACCCTACGAGCAGTACTTC. Its translation is CASSPGLAGGPYEQYF.

This clone showed up just once. The chain couples TRBV28 to TRBJ2-5; TRBD2 is a possible D gene (5 bases). The CDR3 covers 13 residues. With 6 bases removed from V and 7 bases from J, the gap between germline ends came to 15 bases. From germline, CDR1 is MDHEN and CDR2 SYDVKM. CDR3 protein: CASSVGSSLTQYF. The CDR3 DNA follows: TGTGCCAGCAGCGTTGGGAGTTCACTGACCCAGTACTTC.

J is TRBJ1-2 and V is TRBV7-9, with TRBD1 as a possible D gene (6 bases). Per germline, CDR1 SEHNR and CDR2 FQNEAQ (reference sequence). V was cut by 1 base and J by 6 bases, with 15 bases left in between. The CDR3 loop spans 15 amino acids. The DNA for the CDR3 is TGTGCCAGCAGCTTAGGAGGGGGGGCAGCTGATGGCTACACCTTC. This codes for CASSLGGGAADGYTF.